This T cell receptor (beta chain) was identified during a study of metastatic and nonmetastatic thyroid tumors (dated by TCRdb to the early 2020s). About the investigation overall: The researchers compared repertoires between peripheral blood samples and tumor or nodule tissue samples from patients with malignant or benign thyroid disease. The study at large found these results: In both blood and tumor samples, TCR beta diversity was reported to be significantly higher in malignant tumors than in benign nodules.

No treatment had been received by any patient before thyroid surgery. Using T-cell receptor beta sequencing, the study looked back at clinical samples from patients collected from the early 2010s to the late 2010s. Comment on this clone: Its antigen is not yet known. Per-base quality was not reported, and no clone a single base away is much larger than it.

CDR1 and CDR2, looked up from the germline V gene, are LGHNA and YSLEER. The CDR3 holds 16 amino acids from the cysteine to the phenylalanine. The entry retains the CDR3 DNA only, 48 bases that are in frame from base 1. V and J are trimmed by 3 bases and 2 bases, and the gene matches miss 7 bases of the junction. The receptor library was made with PCR. The sequencing machine was an Illumina HiSeq 4000. High-throughput sequencing was used to profile the TCR beta-chain CDR3 region of every patient. The authors' analysis ran thus. A classifier to discriminate distant-metastatic papillary thyroid cancer patients was built from CDR3 differences across clinicopathological groups. The Shannon index was used to assess repertoire diversity, and the Morisita-Horn index was used to assess tumor-blood repertoire similarity. The public reads were reanalyzed by TCRdb: fastp trimming at Q25, MiXCR alignment, in-frame beta chains only. The authors' filters were not applied to this entry. The sample data list just over 15,000 clones, and about 32% of these were observed just once. The ten largest clones add up to about 10% of the sample.

The chain links TRBV4-3 with TRBJ2-3; 8 nucleotides in the junction match TRBD1. The sample was tumor tissue. The sequence was collected from a male donor with papillary thyroid cancer or a benign thyroid nodule (not recorded which). Some clones in this sample may be carry-over from other donors' samples. At the DNA level, the sequence is TGCGCCAGCAGCCACGCAGACAGGGGCTACACAGATACGCAGTATTTT. Its protein reads: CASSHADRGYTDTQYF.